These 22 T cell receptor beta chains were sequenced from one sample in a study of blood T cell repertoires in COVID-19 (dated by TCRdb to 2018 to 2021). The library was obtained by the immunoSEQ multiplex PCR assay. The immuneACCESS repertoire file appears here via TCRdb, limited to in-frame rearrangements. These files lack a portion of the clones; in checked studies, under half of the deficit traces to unresolved V genes, and the cause of the others is not known. The sample profile shows some 400,000 clones; about nine tenths of them were found once. Just over 0.85% of the sample rests with the top ten. Sequencing used PBMCs or T cells enriched from blood (not recorded which). The origin of the receptors is a woman between 35 and 50 years old who had been exposed to COVID-19.

This rearrangement joins TRBV20-1 to TRBJ1-2; 7 nucleotides align to TRBD1. Trimming took 4 bases from V and 6 from J; bases not matched to a gene: 2. The CDR3 contains 11 residues. The germline CDR1 and CDR2 sequences are DFQATT and SNEGSKA (reference sequence). The CDR3 coding sequence is TGCAGTGCTATCACAGGGGATGGCTACACCTTC. As protein: CSAITGDGYTF.

The CDR3 DNA reads as TGTGCCAGCAGCTTTTGGACAGATCGATTCTCTGGAAACACCATATATTTT. Its translation is CASSFWTDRFSGNTIYF. The J gene is TRBJ1-3, the V gene TRBV7-9; possible D gene TRBD1, 6 bases. This CDR3 is built from 17 residues. V gave up 3 bases and J gave up 0 bases, with 15 bases separating them. From germline, CDR1 is SEHNR and CDR2 FQNEAQ (reference sequence).

This chain links TRBV2 with TRBJ1-1, with a weak D call TRBD1 (6 bases). Germline assignment: CDR1 SNHLY and CDR2 FYNNEI. The CDR3 sequence is 16 residues long. Trimming removed 4 bases at V and 4 bases at J, with 19 bases between. The CDR3 region is CASSGGLVGRGTEAFF. The CDR3 DNA follows: TGTGCCAGCAGTGGAGGGCTCGTCGGCAGGGGCACTGAAGCTTTCTTT.

The chain joins TRBV19 to TRBJ1-2; a weak D match, TRBD1 (5 bases). Trimming pared 7 bases from V and 4 bases from J, leaving 22 bases between. Germline V gene lookup returns CDR1 LNHDA and CDR2 SQIVND (reference sequence). The CDR3 has 16 residues. The CDR3 protein is CASKRGREAPSYGYTF. DNA for the CDR3: TGTGCCAGTAAAAGGGGCAGGGAGGCACCCAGCTATGGCTACACCTTC.

The CDR3 DNA sequence: TGTGCCAGCTCACTGGACAGGGCTAGCAATCAGCCCCAGCATTTT. The encoded protein is CASSLDRASNQPQHF. V usage is TRBV18 and J usage is TRBJ1-5; 8 nucleotides agree with TRBD1. Trimming at V came to 4 bases and at J to 0 bases, leaving 2 bases not matched to a gene. This CDR3 has 15 residues. Germline values: CDR1 KGHSH, CDR2 LQKENI.

The chain uses TRBV6-5 and TRBJ1-1; 7 bases are a match to TRBD1. Germline assignment: CDR1 MNHEY and CDR2 SVGAGI. The V and J ends lost 8 bases and 8 bases, in that order; junction bases with no gene match: 17. The CDR3 runs 15 residues. The CDR3 DNA reads as TGTGCCAGCTGGACTCCCCCTCCTTTGGACAGGGAAGCTTTCTTT. It translates to CASWTPPPLDREAFF.

The sample holds a few counts of this clone. The V gene is TRBV3-1 (or the pseudogene TRBV3-2), the J gene TRBJ2-7; 10 bases map to TRBD1. The V and J ends lost 8 bases and 2 bases, in that order; junction bases with no gene match: 9. The CDR3 loop spans 15 amino acids. Looked up from germline, CDR1 is LGHDT and CDR2 is YNNKEL (reference sequence). CDR3: CASGLPGQGTYEQYF. The CDR3 DNA follows: TGTGCCAGCGGACTGCCGGGACAGGGGACCTACGAGCAGTACTTC.

The chain employs TRBV2 and TRBJ2-5; tentative D call: TRBD1 (6 bases). Trimming removed 3 bases from V and 2 bases from J, with 7 bases in between. The germline V gene has CDR1 SNHLY and CDR2 FYNNEI. This CDR3 comprises 13 residues. This chain's CDR3 is CASSETGQETQYF. The CDR3 coding sequence is TGTGCCAGCAGTGAGACAGGTCAAGAGACCCAGTACTTC.

This chain links TRBV19 with TRBJ1-2, with 9 positions matching TRBD1. The CDR3 length is 14 residues. V gave up 6 bases and J gave up 2 bases; unmatched junction bases: 4. The germline V gene has CDR1 LNHDA and CDR2 SQIVND (reference sequence). In nucleotides, the CDR3 is TGTGCCAGTAGCAGAGGGACAGGGAACTATGGCTACACCTTC. Translation gives CASSRGTGNYGYTF.

The chain joins TRBV7-8 to TRBJ2-5; 8 bases fit TRBD2. Germline V CDR1 and CDR2: SGHVS, FQNEAQ. The J segment lost 4 bases and the V segment lost 4 bases, leaving 2 bases of the junction unmatched. The CDR3 covers 13 residues. Here the CDR3 reads CASSSGGGETQYF. CDR3 DNA: TGTGCCAGCAGCTCGGGGGGGGGAGAGACCCAGTACTTC.

This rearrangement joins TRBV18 to TRBJ1-4, with 7 bases that match TRBD1. With 1 base clipped from V and 5 bases from J, the junction kept 4 bases outside the gene matches. Germline loops: CDR1 KGHSH, CDR2 LQKENI. The CDR3 is 15 amino acids. The CDR3 DNA follows: TGTGCCAGCTCACCACTGGGACAGCCCAATGAAAAACTGTTTTTT. It codes for CASSPLGQPNEKLFF.

The rearrangement links TRBV7-8 to TRBJ1-1; D is undetermined. Germline V gene sequence: CDR1 SGHVS, CDR2 FQNEAQ. The CDR3 has 13 amino acids. V lost 5 bases and J lost 2, with 9 bases in between. The CDR3 DNA is TGTGCCAGCAGCGGAAGAGGAAACACTGAAGCTTTCTTT. Translating gives CASSGRGNTEAFF.

The chain joins TRBV7-3 to TRBJ2-1; perhaps TRBD2 as D (6 bases). Germline V gene lookup returns CDR1 SGHTA and CDR2 FQGTGA. The CDR3 consists of 19 residues. Deletions cut 5 bases from V and 4 bases from J, with 27 bases between. The CDR3 bases are TGTGCCAGCAGCCATCCTCCCCCTGTGATTTCGGGGGATTACAATGAGCAGTTCTTC. Its protein is CASSHPPPVISGDYNEQFF.

The rearrangement links TRBV19 to TRBJ1-2; D might be TRBD1 (6 bases). Germline V CDR1 and CDR2: LNHDA, SQIVND (reference sequence). This CDR3 comprises 10 residues. V was cut by 10 bases and J by 6 bases, with 9 bases left in between. CDR3 bases: TGTGCCACACACAGGGATGGCTACACCTTC. The encoded protein is CATHRDGYTF.

The rearrangement joins TRBV11-3 to TRBJ2-1; 14 bases agree with TRBD2. V gave up 5 bases and J gave up 1 base; unmatched junction bases: 7. CDR3 size: 18 residues. Germline V gives CDR1 SGHNT, CDR2 YENEEA. The CDR3 bases are TGTGCCAGCAGCACCGGGACTAGCGGGAGTAATTCCTACAATGAGCAGTTCTTC. Protein sequence: CASSTGTSGSNSYNEQFF.

This clone was detected once. The gene calls are TRBV2 and TRBJ2-7, with a possible D match to TRBD1 (5 bases). The ends were cut back, 0 bases at V and 3 bases at J, with 12 bases in the middle. Germline V CDR1 and CDR2: SNHLY, FYNNEI. The CDR3 runs 15 residues. The CDR3 DNA reads TGTGCCAGCAGTGAAGCGCAGGGTGCGGTCTACGAGCAGTACTTC. It is translated as CASSEAQGAVYEQYF.

The chain joins TRBV5-6 to TRBJ1-2; D remains ambiguous. This CDR3 is built from 16 residues. V was shortened by 0 bases and J by 0 bases, with 12 bases between the two germline ends. Germline V gene sequence: CDR1 SGHDT, CDR2 YYEEEE. The CDR3 nucleotides are TGTGCCAGCAGCTTGGGCCGGTTTGTTACTAACTATGGCTACACCTTC. Amino acid sequence: CASSLGRFVTNYGYTF.

V usage is TRBV19 and J usage is TRBJ1-2, with TRBD1 identical over 10 bases. Germline loops: CDR1 LNHDA, CDR2 SQIVND (reference sequence). Trimming removed 7 bases from V and 8 bases from J; junction bases left unmatched: 10. CDR3 length: 14 amino acids. CDR3 nucleotides: TGTGCCAGTACCCGGGACAGGGGTGTAGGCGGCTACACCTTC. As protein: CASTRDRGVGGYTF.

This rearrangement joins TRBV7-2 to TRBJ2-1, with 9 bases aligning to TRBD1. This CDR3 spans 14 amino acids. J lost 6 bases, V lost 6 bases, and 6 bases had no gene match. Looked up from germline, CDR1 is SGHTA and CDR2 is FQGNSA. As DNA, the CDR3 is TGTGCCAGCAGGAAGACAGGGGGACGCAATGAGCAGTTCTTC. It is translated as CASRKTGGRNEQFF.

CDR3 sequence reads: CASSRSRVGNTIYF. The CDR3 nucleotides read TGTGCCAGCAGTAGGAGCAGGGTCGGAAACACCATATATTTT. The chain carries TRBV2 and TRBJ1-3, with D perhaps TRBD1 (5 bases). Deletions cut 5 bases from V and 4 bases from J, with 12 bases between. The V gene's germline CDR1 is SNHLY and CDR2 FYNNEI. The CDR3 length is 14 residues.

In the case of this clone: Compared with germline, one end of the junction differs, possibly owing to a read error. The rearrangement links TRBV29-1 to TRBJ2-5; D call uncertain. The CDR3 sequence is 14 residues long. Germline-derived CDR1 and CDR2 are SQVTM and ANQGSEA. CDR3 protein: CSVVSPLHQETQYF. The CDR3 bases are TGCAGCGTTGTTTCTCCTTTGCACCAGGAGACCCAGTACTTC.

The table lists this clone with a count of one. The chain employs TRBV13 and TRBJ2-3, with 10 bases fitting TRBD1. Germline CDR1 PRHDT, CDR2 FYEKMQ (reference sequence). V gave up 6 bases and J gave up 2 bases; unmatched junction bases: 5. There are 15 residues in the CDR3. The CDR3 sequence is CASRDRGQITDTQYF. Here the CDR3 DNA reads TGTGCCAGCAGAGACAGGGGGCAGATCACAGATACGCAGTATTTT. The full variable domain, in which reference TRBV13 and TRBJ2-3 provide the parts outside the CDR3, is AAGVIQSPRHLIKEKRETATLKCYPIPRHDTVYWYQQGPGQDPQFLISFYEKMQSDKGSIPDRFSAQQFSDYHSELNMSSLELGDSALYFCASRDRGQITDTQYFGPGTRLTVL.